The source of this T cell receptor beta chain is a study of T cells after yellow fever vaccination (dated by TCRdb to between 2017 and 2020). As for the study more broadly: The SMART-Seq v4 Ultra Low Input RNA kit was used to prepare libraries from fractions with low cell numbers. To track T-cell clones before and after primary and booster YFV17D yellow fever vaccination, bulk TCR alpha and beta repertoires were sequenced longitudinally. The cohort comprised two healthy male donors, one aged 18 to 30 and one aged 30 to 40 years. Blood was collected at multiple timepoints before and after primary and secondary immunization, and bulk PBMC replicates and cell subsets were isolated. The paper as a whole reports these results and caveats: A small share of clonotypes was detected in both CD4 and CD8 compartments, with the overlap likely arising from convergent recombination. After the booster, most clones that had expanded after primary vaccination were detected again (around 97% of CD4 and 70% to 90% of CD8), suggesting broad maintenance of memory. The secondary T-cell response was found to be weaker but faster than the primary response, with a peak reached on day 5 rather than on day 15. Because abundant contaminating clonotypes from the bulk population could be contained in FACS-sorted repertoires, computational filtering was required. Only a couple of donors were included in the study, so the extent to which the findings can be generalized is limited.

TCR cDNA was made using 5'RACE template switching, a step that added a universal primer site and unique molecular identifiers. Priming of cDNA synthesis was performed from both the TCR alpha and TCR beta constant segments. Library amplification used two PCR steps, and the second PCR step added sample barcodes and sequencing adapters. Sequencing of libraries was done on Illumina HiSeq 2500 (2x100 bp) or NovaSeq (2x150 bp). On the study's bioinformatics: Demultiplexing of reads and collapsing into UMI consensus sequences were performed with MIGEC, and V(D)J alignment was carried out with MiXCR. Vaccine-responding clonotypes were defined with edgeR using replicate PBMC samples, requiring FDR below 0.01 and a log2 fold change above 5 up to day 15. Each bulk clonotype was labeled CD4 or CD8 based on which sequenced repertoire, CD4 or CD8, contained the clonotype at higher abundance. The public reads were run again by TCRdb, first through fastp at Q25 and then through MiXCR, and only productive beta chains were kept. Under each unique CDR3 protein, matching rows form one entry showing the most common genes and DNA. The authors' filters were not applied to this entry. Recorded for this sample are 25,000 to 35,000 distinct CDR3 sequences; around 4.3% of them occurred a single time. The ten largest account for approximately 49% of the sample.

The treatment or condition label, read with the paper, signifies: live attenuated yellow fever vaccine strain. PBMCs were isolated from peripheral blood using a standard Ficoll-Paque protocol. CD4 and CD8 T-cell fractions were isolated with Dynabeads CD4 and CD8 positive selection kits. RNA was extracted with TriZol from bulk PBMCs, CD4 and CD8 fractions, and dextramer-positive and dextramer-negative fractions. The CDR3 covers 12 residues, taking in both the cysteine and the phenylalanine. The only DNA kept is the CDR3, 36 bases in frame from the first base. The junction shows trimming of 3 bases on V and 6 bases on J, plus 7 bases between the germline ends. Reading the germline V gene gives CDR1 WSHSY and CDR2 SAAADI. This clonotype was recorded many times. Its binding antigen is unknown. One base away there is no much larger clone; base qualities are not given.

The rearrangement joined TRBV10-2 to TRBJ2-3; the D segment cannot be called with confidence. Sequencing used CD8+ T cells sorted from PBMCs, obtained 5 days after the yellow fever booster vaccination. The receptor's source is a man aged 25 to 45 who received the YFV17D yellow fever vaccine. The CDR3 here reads CASSDLRDTQYF. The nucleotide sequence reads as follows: TGCGCCAGCAGTGACCTCCGGGATACGCAGTATTTT.